This TCR beta chain is drawn from a study of identical twins. Study-level points and caveats: Memory repertoires showed no such pattern, whereas abundant cord blood beta clonotypes carried fewer insertions. Twins shared out-of-frame alpha sequences with excess low generation probability. Twin sharing of out-of-frame TCR alpha was underestimated by models in monozygotic pairs.

A universal primer binding site was introduced by template switching. The final cDNA contained unique molecular identifiers. TCRdb used MiXCR to reprocess the 5' RACE reads, holding one entry per CDR3 protein. The sample has around 370,000 distinct CDR3 sequences; 9% to 10% are singletons. This clonotype came up once. Its target is unknown. One end of the junction is discordant with germline, which a read error may explain. The length of the CDR3 is 15 residues. Germline loops: CDR1 SGHVS, CDR2 FQNEAQ. The receptor was derived from a woman aged 45-65 years in good health. The sequencing input was naive T cells sorted from blood. The V gene is TRBV7-8, the J gene TRBJ1-4; no definite D call. The CDR3 loop is CPSSLGGSSNEKLFF. DNA for the CDR3: TGTCCCAGCAGCTTAGGCGGGTCAAGTAATGAAAAACTGTTTTTT.